These 32 T cell receptor beta chains came from one sample sequenced in a study of blood T cell repertoires in COVID-19. This table comes from immunoSEQ multiplex PCR, and its TCRdb copy is limited to in-frame clones, with some not included. Of 350,000 to 450,000 clones detected, about 89% appear once; the ten largest clones hold 2.3%. The sample comprised peripheral blood. The source of these receptors is a woman aged 60-75 years with COVID-19, enrolled during active disease.

Remarks on this clone: At the DNA level, this CDR3 is encoded by other sequences in the same sample as well. The chain employs TRBV9 and TRBJ2-5; maybe TRBD2 (5 bases). CDR1 is SGDLS and CDR2 is YYNGEE in the germline V gene. The germline V and J ends were trimmed by 2 bases and 2 bases, with 7 bases remaining between them. This CDR3 is 13 amino acids long. CDR3 nucleotide sequence: TGTGCCAGCAGCGTCCGGGGACAAGAGACCCAGTACTTC. Amino acids: CASSVRGQETQYF.

This clone was seen a single time. The chain uses TRBV5-4 and TRBJ2-2, with 10 bases identical to TRBD2. The CDR3 is 18 amino acids. Trimming took 4 bases from V and 6 from J; bases not matched to a gene: 15. The germline gives CDR1 SGHNT, CDR2 YYREEE (reference sequence). CDR3 protein: CASSPGGTSGGAPGELFF. Written as DNA, the CDR3 is TGTGCCAGCAGCCCTGGGGGGACAAGCGGGGGGGCCCCCGGGGAGCTGTTTTTT.

The chain carries TRBV9 and TRBJ1-3; D may be TRBD1 (5 bases). Looked up from germline, CDR1 is SGDLS and CDR2 is YYNGEE. V was shortened by 4 bases and J by 2 bases, with 13 bases between the two germline ends. The CDR3 has 15 amino acids. CDR3 nucleotide sequence: TGTGCCAGCAGCCCGACAGTTCTACCTGGAAACACCATATATTTT. It encodes CASSPTVLPGNTIYF.

In its sample, this clone was seen once. The chain has TRBV11-3 and TRBJ1-6, with D perhaps matching TRBD1 (5 bases). This CDR3 is built from 13 residues. Trimming took off 8 bases at V and 8 bases at J, with 13 bases between the two ends. Per germline, CDR1 SGHNT and CDR2 YENEEA. CDR3 in amino acids: CASALGGDSPLHF. CDR3 DNA sequence: TGTGCCAGCGCTTTGGGAGGGGATTCACCCCTCCACTTT.

J is TRBJ2-7 and V is TRBV5-4; tentatively, D is TRBD2 (6 bases). Trimming took 0 bases from V and 0 from J, leaving 7 bases between them. CDR1 SGHNT and CDR2 YYREEE come from the germline V gene (reference sequence). CDR3 size: 14 residues. CDR3 region: CASSLGRGSYEQYF. As DNA, the CDR3 is TGTGCCAGCAGCTTGGGGCGGGGCTCCTACGAGCAGTACTTC.

This clone has at least ten counts. The CDR3 DNA is TGCGCCAGCAGCACCAGGGGATCGGACACTGAAGCTTTCTTT. Translating gives CASSTRGSDTEAFF. V is TRBV5-1 and J is TRBJ1-1; D is perhaps TRBD1 (6 bases). Trimming took 4 bases from V and 3 from J, leaving 13 bases between them. CDR1 and CDR2 (germline): SGHRS, YFSETQ. This CDR3 has 14 amino acids.

The V and J genes are TRBV24-1 and TRBJ2-2; D ambiguous. The CDR3 consists of 14 residues. CDR1 and CDR2 (germline): KGHDR, SFDVKD. Trimming took 3 bases from V and 2 from J, leaving 6 bases between them. Written as DNA, the CDR3 is TGTGCCACCAGTGATAGCACTAACACCGGGGAGCTGTTTTTT. As protein: CATSDSTNTGELFF.

The V and J genes are TRBV6-1 and TRBJ1-1; D gene unclear. The germline CDR1 and CDR2 sequences are MNHNS and SASEGT. This CDR3 region has 15 residues. V lost 5 bases and J lost 4, with 17 bases in between. The CDR3 protein is CASSSLHAGSTEAFF. For the CDR3, the DNA is TGTGCCAGCAGTTCCCTCCACGCTGGCAGCACTGAAGCTTTCTTT.

The sample holds a few counts of this clone. The genes are TRBV6-5 and TRBJ2-7, with 10 bases fitting TRBD1. V lost 6 bases, J lost 4 bases, and 6 bases stayed unmatched. CDR1 is MNHEY and CDR2 is SVGAGI in the germline V gene. The CDR3 length is 14 residues. The CDR3 protein is CASRRDRGGYEQYF. In DNA, the CDR3 is TGTGCCAGCAGGCGGGACAGGGGTGGGTACGAGCAGTACTTC.

The V call is TRBV5-1, the J call TRBJ2-2, with 9 bases fitting TRBD1. Losses at the gene ends were 3 bases for V and 9 bases for J; bases not matched to a gene: 6. CDR1 is SGHRS and CDR2 is YFSETQ in the germline V gene. The CDR3 loop spans 14 amino acids. The CDR3 sequence: CASSSGTGPRELFF. Here the CDR3 DNA reads TGCGCCAGCAGCTCCGGGACAGGGCCACGGGAGCTGTTTTTT.

The J gene is TRBJ1-5, the V gene TRBV10-3; D possibly corresponds to TRBD1 (5 bases). CDR3 length: 14 residues. Trimming pared 4 bases from V and 11 bases from J, leaving 18 bases between. Germline V CDR1 and CDR2: ENHRY, SYGVKD. CDR3 DNA sequence: TGTGCCATCAGTGGGACCGACCAGGGTGGGTCCCAGCATTTT. Protein product: CAISGTDQGGSQHF.

This chain uses TRBV2 with TRBJ1-1, with 8 bases matching TRBD1. Trimming cost V 5 bases and J 2 bases; bases outside gene matches: 4. The CDR3 totals 14 residues. Germline CDR1 reads SNHLY; CDR2 reads FYNNEI. As DNA, the CDR3 is TGTGCCAGCAGTCAGGGACAGGACAACACTGAAGCTTTCTTT. Its translation: CASSQGQDNTEAFF. Based on the CDR3 plus reference TRBV2 and TRBJ1-1, the full variable domain is EPEVTQTPSHQVTQMGQEVILRCVPISNHLYFYWYRQILGQKVEFLVSFYNNEISEKSEIFDDQFSVERPDGSNFTLKIRSTKLEDSAMYFCASSQGQDNTEAFFGQGTRLTVV.

The chain combines TRBV5-1 with TRBJ2-3, with TRBD1 identical over 7 bases. V dropped 2 bases and J dropped 1; count of bases not matched to a gene: 1. CDR1 is SGHRS, CDR2 YFSETQ, per germline. This CDR3 region has 14 residues. The CDR3 loop is CASSFGTGTDTQYF. The CDR3 region has the DNA TGCGCCAGCAGCTTCGGGACAGGCACAGATACGCAGTATTTT.

The chain recombines TRBV25-1 with TRBJ2-5; a possible D gene is TRBD1 (5 bases). CDR1 is MGHDK, CDR2 SYGVNS, per germline. The CDR3 has 13 residues. Trimming pared 5 bases from V and 4 bases from J, leaving 11 bases between. DNA for the CDR3: TGTGCCAGCAGTCCCCTTACAGGAGAGACCCAGTACTTC. It codes for CASSPLTGETQYF.

This clone was picked up a small number of times. The chain joins TRBV5-1 to TRBJ2-7; 9 bases match TRBD1. Germline CDR1 is SGHRS and CDR2 is YFSETQ. Trimming took 0 bases from V and 3 from J; bases not matched to a gene: 4. This CDR3 region has 15 residues. The CDR3 loop is CASSLVGQGHYEQYF. The CDR3 region has the DNA TGCGCCAGCAGCTTGGTCGGACAGGGGCACTACGAGCAGTACTTC.

J is TRBJ1-2 and V is TRBV7-2; 10 nucleotides match TRBD1. The CDR3 totals 15 residues. The germline V gene has CDR1 SGHTA and CDR2 FQGNSA. V shed 3 bases, J shed 6 bases, and the junction held 7 bases outside the gene matches. The CDR3 loop reads CASSFTGQGGDGYTF. The DNA of the CDR3 is TGTGCCAGCAGCTTTACAGGACAGGGGGGTGATGGCTACACCTTC. Based on the CDR3 plus reference TRBV7-2 and TRBJ1-2, the full variable domain is GAGVSQSPSNKVTEKGKDVELRCDPISGHTALYWYRQSLGQGLEFLIYFQGNSAPDKSGLPSDRFSAERTGGSVSTLTIQRTQQEDSAVYLCASSFTGQGGDGYTFGSGTRLTVV.

The chain recombines TRBV30 with TRBJ1-3; no firm D call. Germline lookup yields CDR1 GTSNPN and CDR2 SVGIG (reference sequence). The CDR3 is 15 residues long. The V end was cut by 0 bases, the J end by 0 bases, with 9 bases between. The CDR3 region is CAWSVAIDSGNTIYF. CDR3 nucleotide sequence: TGTGCCTGGAGTGTCGCGATAGACTCTGGAAACACCATATATTTT.

The chain uses TRBV2 and TRBJ1-2; 7 nucleotides line up with TRBD1. J gave up 3 bases and V 9 bases, and 16 bases lay outside the gene matches. The CDR3 spans 16 residues. Germline V gene data show CDR1 as SNHLY and CDR2 as FYNNEI. The CDR3 sequence: CASIRDRVPEHYGYTF. The CDR3 DNA is TGTGCCAGTATCCGGGACAGAGTACCTGAACACTATGGCTACACCTTC. The variable domain in full, completed from reference TRBV2 and TRBJ1-2, reads EPEVTQTPSHQVTQMGQEVILRCVPISNHLYFYWYRQILGQKVEFLVSFYNNEISEKSEIFDDQFSVERPDGSNFTLKIRSTKLEDSAMYFCASIRDRVPEHYGYTFGSGTRLTVV.

The chain recombines TRBV5-4 with TRBJ2-1, with 11 bases matching TRBD2. The CDR3 consists of 15 residues. Germline loops: CDR1 SGHNT, CDR2 YYREEE (reference sequence). V lost 9 bases, J lost 5 bases, and 10 bases stayed unmatched. As DNA, the CDR3 is TGTGCCACCGCTCCCCTAGCGGGGGGCCACAATGAGCAGTTCTTC. Protein sequence: CATAPLAGGHNEQFF.

Concerning this clone itself: Within the sample, other DNA sequences also encode this same CDR3. The chain joins TRBV7-3 to TRBJ1-2, with D possibly being TRBD1 (6 bases). Trimming removed 2 bases at V and 2 bases at J, with 6 bases between. The CDR3 loop spans 13 amino acids. The germline V gene has CDR1 SGHTA and CDR2 FQGTGA. CDR3: CASSLGQNYGYTF. The CDR3 bases are TGTGCCAGCAGCTTAGGACAGAACTATGGCTACACCTTC.

The chain is built from TRBV2 and TRBJ1-2, with D maybe TRBD1 (6 bases). The CDR3 has 14 residues. The V end lost 0 bases, the J end lost 5 bases, and 10 bases lay between the germline ends. The germline CDR1 and CDR2 sequences are SNHLY and FYNNEI. CDR3 region: CASSEARTAYGYTF. CDR3 nucleotide sequence: TGTGCCAGCAGTGAAGCGCGGACAGCTTATGGCTACACCTTC.

The chain is built from TRBV14 and TRBJ2-5; TRBD1 is a possible D gene (6 bases). V lost 3 bases to trimming and J lost 1 base, with 12 bases between them. CDR3 length: 15 amino acids. Per germline, CDR1 SGHDN and CDR2 FVKESK. CDR3 coding DNA: TGTGCCAGCAGCCACCCAGGGACACTCCAAGAGACCCAGTACTTC. This sequence encodes CASSHPGTLQETQYF.

This sequence joins TRBV6-5 and TRBJ2-7; 8 positions agree with TRBD1. Germline CDR1 is MNHEY and CDR2 is SVGAGI. V trimming: 3 bases; J trimming: 0 bases; junction bases outside the gene matches: 7. This CDR3 is 16 amino acids long. As DNA, the CDR3 is TGTGCCAGCAGTTATTTGGGGACAGGTGCCTCCTACGAGCAGTACTTC. Translation gives CASSYLGTGASYEQYF.

The genes are TRBV11-3 and TRBJ2-3, with a tentative D call TRBD2 (6 bases). V dropped 2 bases and J dropped 0 bases, with 9 bases sitting between them. The CDR3 has 15 amino acids. Per germline, CDR1 SGHNT and CDR2 YENEEA. The CDR3 reads CASSLRGLSTDTQYF. As DNA, the CDR3 is TGTGCCAGCAGCTTACGGGGGTTGAGCACAGATACGCAGTATTTT.

This rearrangement joins TRBV7-8 to TRBJ1-4; D may be TRBD1 (6 bases). V was cut by 3 bases and J by 8 bases, with 16 bases left in between. The CDR3 is made up of 15 amino acids. The V gene's germline CDR1 is SGHVS and CDR2 FQNEAQ. CDR3 nucleotides: TGTGCCAGCAGCTTTTTAGGGGGGGCAGGGGAAAAACTGTTTTTT. It specifies CASSFLGGAGEKLFF.

The genes are TRBV7-8 and TRBJ1-5; possibly TRBD1 for D (6 bases). The germline V gene has CDR1 SGHVS and CDR2 FQNEAQ. Trimming pared 8 bases from V and 4 bases from J, leaving 12 bases between. The CDR3 consists of 13 residues. CDR3: CASQGHPNQPQHF. CDR3 bases: TGTGCCAGCCAGGGACATCCTAATCAGCCCCAGCATTTT.

The gene calls are TRBV30 and TRBJ2-5; TRBD1 agrees at 10 bases. The germline V gene encodes CDR1 GTSNPN and CDR2 SVGIG (reference sequence). V gave up 5 bases and J gave up 4 bases; unmatched junction bases: 7. The CDR3 totals 14 residues. The CDR3 here is CAWAGTGVRETQYF. Here the CDR3 DNA reads TGTGCCTGGGCTGGGACAGGGGTCCGAGAGACCCAGTACTTC.

The genes are TRBV4-2 and TRBJ1-1; 8 bases are shared with TRBD1. V lost 3 bases and J lost 7; bases outside the gene matches: 16. The CDR3 contains 17 residues. The germline V gene encodes CDR1 LGHNA and CDR2 YNFKEQ. DNA for the CDR3: TGTGCCAGCAGCCAGGCGGACAGGGACAATTTTGGGGGTGAAGCTTTCTTT. This codes for CASSQADRDNFGGEAFF.

The chain couples TRBV4-1 to TRBJ2-1; 11 positions agree with TRBD2. Germline V gives CDR1 MGHRA, CDR2 YSYEKL. The length of the CDR3 is 18 residues. Unmatched junction bases numbered 11, after V lost 2 bases and J lost 5 bases. CDR3 sequence reads: CASSQPKLAGGTNNEQFF. CDR3 coding DNA: TGCGCCAGCAGCCAACCCAAGCTAGCGGGGGGCACAAACAATGAGCAGTTCTTC.

This clone has a single count. The chain links TRBV20-1 to TRBJ1-1, with D perhaps TRBD1 (5 bases). The germline gives CDR1 DFQATT, CDR2 SNEGSKA (reference sequence). The CDR3 sequence is 12 residues long. Trimming left V 3 bases short and J 7 bases short, with 12 bases between. DNA for the CDR3: TGCAGTGCTAGTAGCGGGGGGGGTGAAGCTTTCTTT. Protein sequence: CSASSGGGEAFF.

The chain employs TRBV7-8 and TRBJ2-5, with TRBD2 matching 7 bases. This CDR3 has 16 amino acids. Germline-derived CDR1 and CDR2 are SGHVS and FQNEAQ. V dropped 3 bases and J dropped 3; count of bases not matched to a gene: 10. CDR3 residues: CASSFKTSSNKETQYF. The CDR3 bases are TGTGCCAGCAGCTTCAAGACTAGCTCTAATAAAGAGACCCAGTACTTC. Full variable domain (missing parts from reference TRBV7-8 and TRBJ2-5): GAGVSQSPRYKVAKRGQDVALRCDPISGHVSLFWYQQALGQGPEFLTYFQNEAQLDKSGLPSDRFFAERPEGSVSTLKIQRTQQEDSAVYLCASSFKTSSNKETQYFGPGTRLLVL.

The chain employs TRBV6-5 and TRBJ1-1; 9 bases are shared with TRBD1. The CDR3 spans 15 residues. From germline, CDR1 is MNHEY and CDR2 SVGAGI. J lost 4 bases, V lost 6 bases, and 9 bases had no gene match. This CDR3 reads CASRLNRGQSTEAFF. CDR3 DNA: TGTGCCAGCAGGCTTAACAGGGGGCAGAGCACTGAAGCTTTCTTT.